Listed below are T cell receptor beta chains from one sample, sequenced in a study of spatial heterogeneity in lung cancer. TCRdb re-derived calls from the 5' RACE reads in MiXCR, one entry per CDR3 protein. The table records 20,000 to 25,000 distinct CDR3 sequences, roughly 15% of them present only once. Source: lung tumor tissue, taken at surgery. The receptors derive from a female donor with early-stage non-small cell lung cancer. CDR3s include the opening cysteine and the closing phenylalanine or tryptophan. A D gene is named only where the DNA matches it firmly. Some rows have no size entry. The others give once, few or many, or a class for an expanded clone.

clone_size	v_call	j_call	d_call	cdr3_nt	cdr3_aa
many	TRBV20-1	TRBJ2-4	TRBD1	TGCAGTGCGAGGACAGGGGACATTCAGTACTTC	CSARTGDIQYF
many	TRBV30	TRBJ2-2	TRBD1	TGTGCCTGGAGACAGGGGACCACCGGGGAGCTGTTTTTT	CAWRQGTTGELFF
medium-sized	TRBV20-1	TRBJ2-3	TRBD2	TGCAGTGCTAGATCCACGGGAGGGGGATTCAGCACAGATACGCAGTATTTT	CSARSTGGGFSTDTQYF
many	TRBV5-1	TRBJ2-5	NA	TGCGCCAGCAGCCCCTCAGGGGGGGGCCAAGAGACCCAGTACTTC	CASSPSGGGQETQYF
many	TRBV2	TRBJ2-1	NA	TGTGCCAGCAGTCCCTACGTTTACAATGAGCAGTTCTTC	CASSPYVYNEQFF
few	TRBV4-2	TRBJ2-3	TRBD2	TGTGCCAGCAGCCAACTAGCGGGAGAGGTAGATACGCAGTATTTT	CASSQLAGEVDTQYF
NA	TRBV5-4	TRBJ2-7	NA	TGTGCCAGCACCAAAACAGGGAGGAGCGAGCAGTACTTC	CASTKTGRSEQYF
few	TRBV14	TRBJ2-7	NA	TGTGCCAGCAGCTCCCCAAGGGGCGGTTCCTACGAGCAGTACTTC	CASSSPRGGSYEQYF
medium-sized	TRBV11-1	TRBJ2-7	NA	TGTGCCAGCAGCCCCCAATCAGTAACGCAGTACTTC	CASSPQSVTQYF
many	TRBV19	TRBJ2-5	TRBD1	TGTGCCAGTAGTGGCAGGGGGCAGGAGACCCAGTACTTC	CASSGRGQETQYF
many	TRBV7-9	TRBJ2-7	NA	TGTGCCAGCAGCTTAGGGTCTACCAACTACGAGCAGTACTTC	CASSLGSTNYEQYF
many	TRBV20-1	TRBJ2-1	TRBD2	TGCAGTGCTAGAGATGTAGCGGGGGGGATTTACAATGAGCAGTTCTTC	CSARDVAGGIYNEQFF
NA	TRBV20-1	TRBJ2-3	TRBD2	TGCAGTGCGGACGGGAGGCAGGGAACAGATACGCAGTATTTT	CSADGRQGTDTQYF
few	TRBV18	TRBJ2-5	NA	TGTGCCAGCTCACCATCGGGAGAGACCCAGTACTTC	CASSPSGETQYF
many	TRBV14	TRBJ1-6	TRBD1	TGTGCCAGCAGCCAGGGGACAGGGGGCGAAGTTTTAGGTCGCTCCTATAATTCACCCCTCCACTTT	CASSQGTGGEVLGRSYNSPLHF
NA	TRBV7-2	TRBJ2-7	TRBD2	TGTGCCAGCAGCTTCGGAGGTGGACTAGCCTACGAGCAGTACTTC	CASSFGGGLAYEQYF
many	TRBV20-1	TRBJ2-2	NA	TGCAGTGCTGGACCCCGGGACCCCGTTTTGGTGGGGGAGCTGTTTTTT	CSAGPRDPVLVGELFF
medium-sized	TRBV20-1	TRBJ2-2	TRBD1	TGCAGTGCTAGAAAAGGACAGGGGCCGTTACGCGGGGAGCTGTTTTTT	CSARKGQGPLRGELFF
few	TRBV15	TRBJ2-1	NA	TGTATCCTCACAGGGTTGAGAAATGAGCAGTTCTTC	CILTGLRNEQFF
NA	TRBV30	TRBJ2-3	TRBD1	TGTGCCTGGAAGGTCGGGGACAGGGGGCGAAGAGGAGCAGATACGCAGTATTTT	CAWKVGDRGRRGADTQYF
medium-sized	TRBV7-8	TRBJ2-1	NA	TGTGCCAGCAGCCTGGAGGGGGGGTCACTATACAATGAGCAGTTCTTC	CASSLEGGSLYNEQFF
NA	TRBV7-9	TRBJ2-7	NA	TGTGCCAGCAGCTTAGGTAGCGTTGCCTACGAGCAGTACTTC	CASSLGSVAYEQYF
few	TRBV27	TRBJ2-1	NA	TGTGCCAGCAGTTTAAATTTGGGCCCTGAGCAGTTCTTC	CASSLNLGPEQFF
NA	TRBV7-9	TRBJ2-7	TRBD1	TGTGCCAGCAGCCCGTGGACAGGCTCCTACGAGCAGTACTTC	CASSPWTGSYEQYF
many	TRBV29-1	TRBJ2-5	NA	TGCAGCGTGCGGGACGGCCAAGAGACCCAGTACTTC	CSVRDGQETQYF
few	TRBV28	TRBJ2-7	TRBD2	TGTGCCAGCACGGCTTCCGGGAGGGCGGGTGAGCAGTACTTC	CASTASGRAGEQYF
few	TRBV10-3	TRBJ2-3	TRBD2	TGTGCCATCAGTGTCGGGACTAGCGGCACAGATACGCAGTATTTT	CAISVGTSGTDTQYF
few	TRBV6-1	TRBJ2-7	TRBD2	TGTGCCAGCAGTGGACATAGCGGGAGACCGGGAGAGCAGTACTTC	CASSGHSGRPGEQYF
few	TRBV18	TRBJ2-7	NA	TGTGCCAGCTCCCTTCACTCTGCCGAGCAGTACTTC	CASSLHSAEQYF
NA	TRBV6-2/TRBV6-3	TRBJ2-1	TRBD2	TGTGCCAGCAGTCCCGGACTAGCGGGAGGCTCCTACAATGAGCAGTTCTTC	CASSPGLAGGSYNEQFF
few	TRBV30	TRBJ2-7	NA	TGTGCCTGGAGCCTTGGGGGGACCGCCACGAAGCAGTACTTC	CAWSLGGTATKQYF
many	TRBV28	TRBJ2-7	NA	TGTGCCAGCAGTTCTGACTACTCCTACGAGCAGTACTTC	CASSSDYSYEQYF
many	TRBV6-5	TRBJ1-1	TRBD1	TGTGCCAGCAGTCGGACAGGGGGCACTGAAGCTTTCTTT	CASSRTGGTEAFF
NA	TRBV28	TRBJ2-1	TRBD2	TGTGCCTGCGCTGCGGGAGGCTCTAGCTCCTACAATGAGCAGTTCTTC	CACAAGGSSSYNEQFF
many	TRBV6-6	TRBJ2-3	TRBD2	TGTGCCAGCAGTCCCTTAGGACTAGCAGATACGCAGTATTTT	CASSPLGLADTQYF
few	TRBV28	TRBJ2-1	TRBD2	TGTGCCAGCAGTTTCCCGGGAGGGATTCGGAATGAGCAGTTCTTC	CASSFPGGIRNEQFF
few	TRBV7-9	TRBJ2-3	NA	TGTGCCAGCAGCTCAAGACAGTCGGCAGATACGCAGTATTTT	CASSSRQSADTQYF
NA	TRBV6-1	TRBJ2-7	TRBD1	TGTGCCAGCAACTACTTATGGACAGGGGGCAGCTACGAGCAGTACTTC	CASNYLWTGGSYEQYF
few	TRBV5-6	TRBJ2-1	TRBD2	TGTGCCAGCAGCTTGGACCCTGGCGGGAGGAATGAGCAGTTCTTC	CASSLDPGGRNEQFF
NA	TRBV6-1	TRBJ2-1	TRBD2	TGTGCCAGCATCTTTAGCGGGTCCAATGAGCAGTTCTTC	CASIFSGSNEQFF
NA	TRBV4-1	TRBJ2-7	NA	TGCGCCAGCAGCCAAGATCTCGGGTCGAACTACGAGCAGTACTTC	CASSQDLGSNYEQYF
NA	TRBV7-8	TRBJ2-3	NA	TGTGCCAGCTTTGGCGGGGTCGGAGATACGCAGTATTTT	CASFGGVGDTQYF
many	TRBV29-1	TRBJ2-1	TRBD2	TGCAGCGGCGGACTAGCGGGAGCGGGTGAGCAGTTCTTC	CSGGLAGAGEQFF
NA	TRBV5-1	TRBJ2-5	NA	TGCGCCAGCAGCTTGGCAGGGAAAGAGACCCAGTACTTC	CASSLAGKETQYF
many	TRBV29-1	TRBJ2-7	NA	TGCAGCGTTGAAATGGGATACGAGCAGTACTTC	CSVEMGYEQYF
few	TRBV10-1	TRBJ2-2	TRBD2	TGCGCCAGCAGTTCGACTAGCGGGGCGAACACCGGGGAGCTGTTTTTT	CASSSTSGANTGELFF
large	TRBV5-1	TRBJ2-1	NA	TGCGCCAGCAGCCATAGGGCGGCCGCAAGCAATGAGCAGTTCTTC	CASSHRAAASNEQFF
many	TRBV7-3	TRBJ2-7	NA	TGTGCCAGCAGCTTAAGCGGGCCAGACGGGGGCGAGCAGTACTTC	CASSLSGPDGGEQYF
NA	TRBV5-1	TRBJ2-3	NA	TGCGCCAGCAGCTTGGGGGCGATCCCCGGGGGCACAGATACGCAGTATTTT	CASSLGAIPGGTDTQYF
NA	TRBV2	TRBJ2-2	NA	TGTGCCAGCAGTGAAAATCTTTACACCGGGGAGCTGTTTTTT	CASSENLYTGELFF
many	TRBV7-2	TRBJ2-4	NA	TGTGCCAGCAGCTTAGGAGCAGCCAAAAACATTCAGTACTTC	CASSLGAAKNIQYF
NA	TRBV20-1	TRBJ2-1	NA	TGCAGTGCGAGAAATGAGCAGTTCTTC	CSARNEQFF
NA	TRBV13	TRBJ2-1	NA	TGTGCCAGCAGCTTATTACATGAGCAGTTCTTC	CASSLLHEQFF